These 6 T cell receptor beta chains were all obtained from the same sample, sequenced in a study of cytomegalovirus exposure and HLA in healthy donors. The primer mix had 60 Vbeta and 13 Jbeta primers. Clones were sequenced by immunoSEQ multiplex PCR, and TCRdb holds only the in-frame ones, with some missing. Of approximately 110,000 clones listed, around 75% are singletons. The sequencing input was PBMCs. The origin of the receptors is a woman between 25 and 40 years old in good health and CMV-seronegative.

This clone was recorded a few times. V gene TRBV30 combines with J gene TRBJ2-7; D may be TRBD2 (5 bases). Trimming pared 5 bases from V and 5 bases from J, leaving 19 bases between. Germline-derived CDR1 and CDR2 are GTSNPN and SVGIG (reference sequence). This CDR3 contains 14 residues. The CDR3 protein is CAWEGGGQRHEQYF. CDR3 bases: TGTGCCTGGGAGGGCGGTGGTCAGAGGCACGAGCAGTACTTC.

V usage is TRBV28 and J usage is TRBJ2-7; TRBD1 matches at 8 bases. Germline values: CDR1 MDHEN, CDR2 SYDVKM. CDR3 length equals 15 residues. V shed 4 bases and J 6 bases; nucleotides not matched to a gene: 11. This CDR3 is CASSSTGGQVREQYF. CDR3 DNA sequence: TGTGCCAGCAGTTCAACAGGGGGTCAAGTTCGCGAGCAGTACTTC.

The chain uses TRBV12-5 and TRBJ2-5, with no clear D. Germline V CDR1 and CDR2: LGHNT, FRNRAP. Trimming removed 5 bases from V and 5 bases from J, with 12 bases in between. The CDR3 is 13 amino acids. CDR3 protein: CASGPLGSETQYF. The CDR3 region has the DNA TGTGCTAGTGGTCCGTTAGGTAGCGAGACCCAGTACTTC. Filled out from reference TRBV12-5 and TRBJ2-5, the complete variable domain reads DARVTQTPRHKVTEMGQEVTMRCQPILGHNTVFWYRQTMMQGLELLAYFRNRAPLDDSGMPKDRFSAEMPDATLATLKIQPSEPRDSAVYFCASGPLGSETQYFGPGTRLLVL.

This clone occurred many times. The chain carries TRBV4-2 and TRBJ2-1; 9 bases agree with TRBD2. The CDR3 contains 16 residues. CDR1 is LGHNA, CDR2 YNFKEQ, per germline. V lost 0 bases, J lost 6 bases, and 6 bases stayed unmatched. In nucleotides, the CDR3 is TGTGCCAGCAGCCAAGAGGGTAGCGGGGGTTCCAATGAGCAGTTCTTC. Protein sequence: CASSQEGSGGSNEQFF.

This clone was observed a single time. The V and J genes are TRBV6-5 and TRBJ1-1; D is unresolved. The CDR3 is made up of 13 amino acids. V lost 6 bases to trimming and J lost 3 bases, with 11 bases between them. Per the germline V gene, CDR1 is MNHEY and CDR2 is SVGAGI. The chain's CDR3 is CASRAAWDTEAFF. The CDR3 DNA reads as TGTGCCAGCAGGGCGGCGTGGGACACTGAAGCTTTCTTT.

The rearrangement joins TRBV19 to TRBJ1-1; unclear D gene. Germline CDR1 LNHDA, CDR2 SQIVND (reference sequence). Trimming removed 8 bases from V and 1 base from J, with 11 bases in between. This CDR3 region has 13 residues. CDR3 nucleotide sequence: TGTGCCAGTTCCCCTCGCGGGAACACTGAAGCTTTCTTT. It yields the protein CASSPRGNTEAFF.